Sequencing of this T cell receptor (beta chain) was carried out in a study of blood T cell repertoires in COVID-19. The overall study: Samples came from the United States, Italy and Spain, spanning acute and convalescent COVID-19. T cells, B-cell-depleted T cells, or PBMCs provided the cDNA or gDNA that served as material.

In the source study's methods: Quantification of nucleated cells was approximated via reference gene primer amplification. Libraries were prepared by immunoSEQ multiplex PCR; TCRdb keeps only in-frame clonotypes and omits some of them. V and J calls and clone size are as listed in that table; D and trimming were resolved from the DNA. The sample records a few hundred thousand clones, 80% to 90% being singletons. J was trimmed by 2 bases and V by 4 bases; bases with no gene match: 8. The CDR3 covers 16 residues. Germline CDR1 and CDR2: MNHEY and SMNVEV (reference sequence). Sequencing used peripheral blood. The J gene is TRBJ1-5, the V gene TRBV27; 7 bases are shared with TRBD1. This sequence originates from a woman in her forties or fifties with acute or convalescent COVID-19. CDR3 sequence (DNA): TGTGCCAGCAGTTGGGATAACAGGGGAGGCAATCAGCCCCAGCATTTT. This encodes CASSWDNRGGNQPQHF.